This T cell receptor beta chain is drawn from a study of cytomegalovirus exposure and HLA in healthy donors. Study background: Some 80 million unique TCR sequences came from HLA-typed donors in an early release. Broader study findings: Most subjects had HLA-A and HLA-B alleles reportedly predicted accurately by TCR beta sequences. Upon later analysis, TCR association rates were observed to vary by HLA locus, being highest for DRB1 and lowest for HLA-C. A later analysis appeared to link common viral pathogens to several of the most significant clusters.

V was trimmed by 5 bases and J by 0 bases, leaving 13 bases between them. This CDR3 contains 15 residues. CDR1 is MDHEN, CDR2 SYDVKM, per germline. Comment on this clone: Antigen specificity is unknown.

13 Jbeta primers and 60 Vbeta primers were used for the PCR. Sequencing was performed with immunoSEQ multiplex PCR; in TCRdb, only in-frame clones are kept and a portion is missing. Of roughly 120,000 clones listed, about 72% are singletons. Material for sequencing was PBMCs. This receptor was taken from a man between 45 and 60 years old in good health and CMV-seropositive. The J gene is TRBJ1-1, the V gene TRBV28; no definite D call. CDR3 DNA sequence: TGTGCCAGCAGTCCCCCGAGACGGGTGAACACTGAAGCTTTCTTT. The encoded protein is CASSPPRRVNTEAFF.